The 21 T cell receptor beta chains below were found in one sample sequenced in a study of cytomegalovirus exposure and HLA in healthy donors. PCR involved 60 Vbeta and 13 Jbeta primers. The table came from immunoSEQ multiplex PCR; TCRdb's copy has only in-frame clones and leaves some out. The repertoire holds some 120,000 clones, with 80% as singletons. Source material: PBMCs. These receptors were obtained from a man aged 40-49 years in good health and CMV-seronegative.

The genes are TRBV18 and TRBJ1-5, with 8 bases identical to TRBD1. Germline lookup yields CDR1 KGHSH and CDR2 LQKENI. The CDR3 has 14 residues. The ends lost 3 bases at V and 7 bases at J; junction bases unmatched: 5. DNA of the CDR3: TGTGCCAGCTCACCGGAACAGGGGGTACAGCCCCAGCATTTT. This gives the protein CASSPEQGVQPQHF.

The V gene is TRBV6-6, the J gene TRBJ1-5; D possibly corresponds to TRBD1 (5 bases). The CDR3 has 13 residues. Trimming cost V 6 bases and J 4 bases, with 10 bases left between them. Germline CDR1 and CDR2: MNHNY and SVGAGI (reference sequence). As DNA, the CDR3 is TGTGCCAGCAGGCTTGGGGCGAATCAGCCCCAGCATTTT. This encodes CASRLGANQPQHF.

V usage is TRBV28 and J usage is TRBJ1-1; possible D gene TRBD1, 6 bases. The germline V gene encodes CDR1 MDHEN and CDR2 SYDVKM. Trimming cost V 3 bases and J 6 bases, with 11 bases left between them. The CDR3 contains 13 residues. CDR3 region: CASSLDSYAEAFF. As DNA, the CDR3 is TGTGCCAGCAGTTTGGACAGTTACGCTGAAGCTTTCTTT.

J is TRBJ1-5 and V is TRBV27, with TRBD1 identical over 7 bases. The junction had 0 bases not matched to a gene; V was cut back by 2 bases and J by 2 bases. Per germline, CDR1 MNHEY and CDR2 SMNVEV (reference sequence). CDR3 length equals 14 residues. DNA of the CDR3: TGTGCCAGCAGTTTAGGACAGGGCAATCAGCCCCAGCATTTT. Residues: CASSLGQGNQPQHF.

The chain recombines TRBV4-1 with TRBJ2-7; 7 bases align to TRBD1. The junction had 4 bases not matched to a gene; V was cut back by 2 bases and J by 0 bases. Germline-derived CDR1 and CDR2 are MGHRA and YSYEKL. The CDR3 loop spans 15 amino acids. CDR3 loop: CASSQRQGDSYEQYF. The CDR3 region has the DNA TGCGCCAGCAGCCAACGACAGGGCGACTCCTACGAGCAGTACTTC.

V and J are TRBV5-1 and TRBJ2-3; 9 bases align to TRBD2. With V trimmed by 0 bases and J by 2 bases, 10 bases remained unmatched. From germline, CDR1 is SGHRS and CDR2 YFSETQ. CDR3 length: 18 amino acids. The CDR3 coding sequence is TGCGCCAGCAGCTTGGCCGGGGGGCTAGCGGGGACCACAGATACGCAGTATTTT. Residues: CASSLAGGLAGTTDTQYF.

The chain links TRBV7-9 to TRBJ1-4; possible D gene TRBD1, 5 bases. This CDR3 has 15 amino acids. V was trimmed by 5 bases and J by 2 bases, leaving 12 bases between them. Germline lookup yields CDR1 SEHNR and CDR2 FQNEAQ (reference sequence). This chain's CDR3 is CASSPLGGTNEKLFF. For the CDR3, the DNA is TGTGCCAGCAGCCCCCTTGGGGGGACTAATGAAAAACTGTTTTTT. Combining the CDR3 with reference TRBV7-9 and TRBJ1-4 gives the whole variable domain DTGVSQNPRHKITKRGQNVTFRCDPISEHNRLYWYRQTLGQGPEFLTYFQNEAQLEKSRLLSDRFSAERPKGSFSTLEIQRTEQGDSAMYLCASSPLGGTNEKLFFGSGTQLSVL.

The V gene is TRBV10-2, the J gene TRBJ1-4, with 9 positions matching TRBD1. The CDR3 is 15 residues long. Unmatched junction bases numbered 7, after V lost 3 bases and J lost 8 bases. Germline V gene lookup returns CDR1 WSHSY and CDR2 SAAADI. The CDR3 DNA is TGCGCCAGCAGTGATCGGACAGGGGAGGACGAAAAACTGTTTTTT. Protein product: CASSDRTGEDEKLFF.

The chain carries TRBV18 and TRBJ1-1; unclear D gene. Germline V gene lookup returns CDR1 KGHSH and CDR2 LQKENI. The CDR3 covers 12 residues. V was pared by 6 bases and J by 4 bases, with 9 bases between. In DNA form, the CDR3 reads TGTGCCAGCTCCCCCAGGCTCACTGAAGCTTTCTTT. It codes for CASSPRLTEAFF.

Only a few counts were recorded for this clone. The CDR3 reads CASSQPDRVPYNEQFF. CDR3 nucleotide sequence: TGCGCCAGCAGCCAACCCGACAGGGTGCCCTACAATGAGCAGTTCTTC. The J gene is TRBJ2-1, the V gene TRBV4-1; 7 bases fit TRBD1. The germline gives CDR1 MGHRA, CDR2 YSYEKL. J was trimmed by 2 bases and V by 2 bases; bases with no gene match: 6. The CDR3 length is 16 residues.

This clone was seen once. The CDR3 reads CASSPTGTETQYF. DNA of the CDR3: TGTGCCAGCTCACCAACAGGGACGGAGACCCAGTACTTC. V and J are TRBV18 and TRBJ2-5; D perhaps matches TRBD1 (6 bases). This CDR3 has 13 amino acids. Trimming stripped 2 bases from V and 5 bases from J, with 9 bases between. The V gene's germline CDR1 is KGHSH and CDR2 LQKENI. Full variable domain (remainder filled in from reference TRBV18 and TRBJ2-5): NAGVMQNPRHLVRRRGQEARLRCSPMKGHSHVYWYRQLPEEGLKFMVYLQKENIIDESGMPKERFSAEFPKEGPSILRIQQVVRGDSAAYFCASSPTGTETQYFGPGTRLLVL.

The V gene is TRBV19, the J gene TRBJ1-5; TRBD1 agrees at 9 bases. This CDR3 is 16 amino acids long. CDR1 is LNHDA and CDR2 is SQIVND in the germline V gene (reference sequence). The trim removed 7 bases at V and 8 bases at J, leaving 15 bases unmatched. CDR3 sequence (DNA): TGTGCCAGTACTACCCGGTACAGGGGGCAACCGAAGCCCCAGCATTTT. Translating it yields CASTTRYRGQPKPQHF.

A few counts support this clone. The chain couples TRBV2 to TRBJ1-2; D gene uncertain. The CDR3 is made up of 14 amino acids. Trimming cost V 1 base and J 4 bases, with 10 bases left between them. Germline lookup yields CDR1 SNHLY and CDR2 FYNNEI. Here the CDR3 reads CASSEGPGVYGYTF. The CDR3 DNA is TGTGCCAGCAGTGAAGGTCCCGGGGTCTATGGCTACACCTTC.

The chain has TRBV15 and TRBJ2-7, with D possibly matching TRBD2 (7 bases). V gave up 3 bases and J gave up 4 bases, with 19 bases separating them. This CDR3 is 16 amino acids long. Germline loops: CDR1 LNHNV, CDR2 YYDKDF (reference sequence). The CDR3 bases are TGTGCCACCAGCAGCCATGGGGGGGGGCAACCTTACGAGCAGTACTTC. This translates into CATSSHGGGQPYEQYF.

The chain joins TRBV9 to TRBJ2-1, with 7 bases lining up with TRBD1. Germline CDR1 and CDR2: SGDLS and YYNGEE. Trimming at V came to 3 bases and at J to 7 bases, leaving 4 bases not matched to a gene. The length of the CDR3 is 13 residues. CDR3: CASSGPQGNEQFF. The CDR3 nucleotides read TGTGCCAGCAGCGGGCCACAGGGGAATGAGCAGTTCTTC.

The V call is TRBV28, the J call TRBJ1-1; D ambiguous. V was trimmed by 5 bases and J by 6 bases, leaving 16 bases between them. The length of the CDR3 is 14 residues. The germline gives CDR1 MDHEN, CDR2 SYDVKM. CDR3 residues: CASSPPRSGSEAFF. CDR3 nucleotides: TGTGCCAGCAGTCCTCCAAGATCGGGGTCTGAAGCTTTCTTT.

This clone was observed a handful of times. The V gene is TRBV28, the J gene TRBJ2-1; 8 positions agree with TRBD1. This CDR3 comprises 15 residues. The germline V gene has CDR1 MDHEN and CDR2 SYDVKM. Trimming at V came to 8 bases and at J to 2 bases, leaving 8 bases not matched to a gene. CDR3 in amino acids: CASAIRGPAYNEQFF. CDR3 DNA sequence: TGTGCCAGCGCAATCAGGGGGCCCGCCTACAATGAGCAGTTCTTC. Full variable domain (outside the CDR3, taken from reference TRBV28 and TRBJ2-1): DVKVTQSSRYLVKRTGEKVFLECVQDMDHENMFWYRQDPGLGLRLIYFSYDVKMKEKGDIPEGYSVSREKKERFSLILESASTNQTSMYLCASAIRGPAYNEQFFGPGTRLTVL.

This clone turned up a few times. The V call is TRBV6-5, the J call TRBJ1-4; 9 nucleotides align to TRBD1. CDR3 length equals 14 residues. With 5 bases clipped from V and 6 bases from J, the junction kept 4 bases outside the gene matches. In germline, CDR1 is MNHEY, CDR2 SVGAGI. The CDR3: CASSPGQGHEKLFF. The CDR3 DNA reads TGTGCCAGCAGTCCGGGACAGGGCCATGAAAAACTGTTTTTT.

The V call is TRBV29-1, the J call TRBJ1-4; D might be TRBD1 (6 bases). The CDR3 consists of 13 residues. CDR1 and CDR2 (germline): SQVTM, ANQGSEA. The V and J ends lost 7 bases and 4 bases respectively, with 13 bases between them. This CDR3 reads CSAIGRGNEKLFF. The DNA of the CDR3 is TGCAGCGCTATCGGCAGGGGTAATGAAAAACTGTTTTTT.

The CDR3 DNA reads as TGTGCCAGCAGCTCCGGGGGGGGCCAGGGCACTGAAGCTTTCTTT. It encodes CASSSGGGQGTEAFF. J is TRBJ1-1 and V is TRBV7-2, with a tentative D call TRBD1 (6 bases). The CDR3 spans 15 residues. The ends were cut back, 4 bases at V and 4 bases at J, with 16 bases in the middle. Germline-derived CDR1 and CDR2 are SGHTA and FQGNSA.

This chain joins TRBV6-5 and TRBJ1-1; maybe TRBD1 (6 bases). V shed 3 bases and J shed 7 bases, with 18 bases lying between them. CDR1 and CDR2 from the germline V gene are MNHEY and SVGAGI. The CDR3 consists of 15 residues. In DNA form, the CDR3 reads TGTGCCAGCAGTTATGGGGGGGCAGGCGCTTTTGAAGCTTTCTTT. Translation gives CASSYGGAGAFEAFF.